The rows below give T cell receptor beta chains drawn from one sample of a study of identical twins. TCRdb called the 5' RACE reads again in MiXCR, with one record for every CDR3 protein. Of a few hundred thousand distinct CDR3 sequences listed, around 20% are singletons. The specimen sequenced was naive T cells sorted from blood. Source of these receptors: a man between 45 and 60 years old in good health. The CDR3 runs from the conserved cysteine through the conserved F or W. The D gene is left open where the match is weak. Clone size is not always given. Where it is, it says once, few, many or a class for expanded clones.

v_gene: TRBV5-1; abundance: .; j_gene: TRBJ1-1; d_gene: .; CDR3nt: TGCGCCAGCAGCTTGGCTCAAAGGTGGGCTATCGACACTGAAGCTTTCTTT; CDR3aa: CASSLAQRWAIDTEAFF
v_gene: TRBV6-2/TRBV6-3; abundance: many; j_gene: TRBJ1-1; d_gene: .; CDR3nt: TGTGCCAGGGTTGGGACTGAAGCTTTCTTT; CDR3aa: CARVGTEAFF
v_gene: TRBV5-5; abundance: .; j_gene: TRBJ2-3; d_gene: .; CDR3nt: TGTGCCAGCAGCCCGACTCGTAGCACAGATACGCAGTATTTT; CDR3aa: CASSPTRSTDTQYF
v_gene: TRBV4-3; abundance: .; j_gene: TRBJ2-7; d_gene: .; CDR3nt: TGCGCCAGCAGCCAAAGCTGGGTATCCTACGAGCAGTACTTC; CDR3aa: CASSQSWVSYEQYF
v_gene: TRBV28; abundance: .; j_gene: TRBJ1-4; d_gene: TRBD1; CDR3nt: TGTGCCAGCAGTCACGACAGGGCGAATGAAAAACTGTTTTTT; CDR3aa: CASSHDRANEKLFF
v_gene: TRBV4-2; abundance: many; j_gene: TRBJ1-1; d_gene: TRBD1; CDR3nt: TGTGCCAGCAGCACACAGGGGGACAGGGGAAGAGCTTTCTTT; CDR3aa: CASSTQGDRGRAFF
v_gene: TRBV20-1; abundance: many; j_gene: TRBJ2-2; d_gene: .; CDR3nt: TGCAGTGCTAGATATGGGTCGGGGCTAGTCAGGGCCACCGGGGAGCTGTTTTTT; CDR3aa: CSARYGSGLVRATGELFF
v_gene: TRBV9; abundance: .; j_gene: TRBJ2-1; d_gene: TRBD2; CDR3nt: TGTGCCAGCAGCCCCGTCGGTAGCGGGAGGGCCAATGAGCAGTTCTTC; CDR3aa: CASSPVGSGRANEQFF
v_gene: TRBV6-1; abundance: few; j_gene: TRBJ2-7; d_gene: .; CDR3nt: TGTGCCAGCAGCCCCGATTTGGTCAGTCCCTACGAGCAGTACTTC; CDR3aa: CASSPDLVSPYEQYF
v_gene: TRBV27; abundance: many; j_gene: TRBJ1-2; d_gene: .; CDR3nt: TGTGCCACCTCCTCCGTGGCAGGGGATGGCTACACCTTC; CDR3aa: CATSSVAGDGYTF
v_gene: TRBV6-5; abundance: .; j_gene: TRBJ2-5; d_gene: TRBD2; CDR3nt: TGTGCCAGCAGTTACGGCGGGAGGGTCCAAGAGACCCAGTACTTC; CDR3aa: CASSYGGRVQETQYF
v_gene: TRBV29-1; abundance: few; j_gene: TRBJ2-7; d_gene: .; CDR3nt: TGCAGCGTCACCGGGGCCCCCAGCGACACCTACGAGCAGTACTTC; CDR3aa: CSVTGAPSDTYEQYF
v_gene: TRBV29-1; abundance: .; j_gene: TRBJ2-2; d_gene: .; CDR3nt: TGCAGCGAAAGACAGTTTTCCTATTTCGCGAACACCGGGGAGCTGTTTTTT; CDR3aa: CSERQFSYFANTGELFF
v_gene: TRBV3-1; abundance: many; j_gene: TRBJ2-5; d_gene: TRBD1; CDR3nt: TGTGCCAGCAGCCAAGGGCAGGGGGTAAAATGGGAGACCCAGTACTTC; CDR3aa: CASSQGQGVKWETQYF
v_gene: TRBV4-2; abundance: few; j_gene: TRBJ1-6; d_gene: .; CDR3nt: TGTGCCAGCAGCCAAGACAGGGTTTCTAATTCACCCCTCCACTTT; CDR3aa: CASSQDRVSNSPLHF
v_gene: TRBV6-2/TRBV6-3; abundance: few; j_gene: TRBJ2-1; d_gene: .; CDR3nt: TGTGCCAGCAGTTACGGGGGGAAACAGGGCTCGCCACCCAATGAGCAGTTCTTC; CDR3aa: CASSYGGKQGSPPNEQFF
v_gene: TRBV13; abundance: few; j_gene: TRBJ2-1; d_gene: TRBD2; CDR3nt: TGTGCCAGCAGCTCCGTAGCGGGGCCGAAATACAATGAGCAGTTCTTC; CDR3aa: CASSSVAGPKYNEQFF
v_gene: TRBV7-2; abundance: .; j_gene: TRBJ2-3; d_gene: TRBD1; CDR3nt: TGTGCCAGCAGCTTAAATCAGGGGGCCACAGATACGCAGTATTTT; CDR3aa: CASSLNQGATDTQYF
v_gene: TRBV5-1; abundance: many; j_gene: TRBJ1-2; d_gene: .; CDR3nt: TGCGCCAGCAGCCCTGGGACGCCGTATGGCTACACCTTC; CDR3aa: CASSPGTPYGYTF
v_gene: TRBV5-5; abundance: .; j_gene: TRBJ2-7; d_gene: .; CDR3nt: TGTGCCAGCAGCTTGTACCAGGGAAGCTCCTACGAGCAGTACTTC; CDR3aa: CASSLYQGSSYEQYF
v_gene: TRBV10-3; abundance: .; j_gene: TRBJ2-1; d_gene: TRBD1; CDR3nt: TGTGCCATCAGTGAGTTTAGTCGACAGGGACGACGGAATGAGCAGTTCTTC; CDR3aa: CAISEFSRQGRRNEQFF
v_gene: TRBV7-2; abundance: many; j_gene: TRBJ2-7; d_gene: .; CDR3nt: TGTGCCAGCAGCCGTCAGGGTGCCTACGAGCAGTACTTC; CDR3aa: CASSRQGAYEQYF
v_gene: TRBV6-1; abundance: .; j_gene: TRBJ1-5; d_gene: TRBD1; CDR3nt: TGTGCCAGCGGGACAGGGCCTAGCAATCAGCCCCAGCATTTT; CDR3aa: CASGTGPSNQPQHF
v_gene: TRBV28; abundance: .; j_gene: TRBJ2-5; d_gene: .; CDR3nt: TGTGCCAGCAGACCTACCGGGGCCGGGATGGCGACCCAGTACTTC; CDR3aa: CASRPTGAGMATQYF
v_gene: TRBV2; abundance: .; j_gene: TRBJ1-2; d_gene: TRBD1; CDR3nt: TGTGCCAGCAGTGATTCTTTGGGCAGGGGGTGGTATGGCTACACCTTC; CDR3aa: CASSDSLGRGWYGYTF
v_gene: TRBV18; abundance: few; j_gene: TRBJ1-2; d_gene: TRBD1; CDR3nt: TGTGCCAGCTCACCACGGACAGGGGATGGCTACACCTTC; CDR3aa: CASSPRTGDGYTF
v_gene: TRBV5-6; abundance: .; j_gene: TRBJ1-1; d_gene: TRBD1; CDR3nt: TGTGCCAGCAGCCCCCGGACAGGGGGAGGAACTGAAGCTTTCTTT; CDR3aa: CASSPRTGGGTEAFF
v_gene: TRBV12-3/TRBV12-4; abundance: .; j_gene: TRBJ1-1; d_gene: .; CDR3nt: TGTGCCAGCAGTTTCTTGAAGGGGGGCTCAGTGAACACTGAAGCTTTCTTT; CDR3aa: CASSFLKGGSVNTEAFF
v_gene: TRBV7-2; abundance: .; j_gene: TRBJ2-3; d_gene: .; CDR3nt: TGTGCCAGCAGCCCCCAAGTCGGACACATCACAGATACGCAGTATTTT; CDR3aa: CASSPQVGHITDTQYF
v_gene: TRBV29-1; abundance: many; j_gene: TRBJ2-1; d_gene: TRBD1; CDR3nt: TGCAGCGTTGTGGGTGGGACAGGGGCCTATGAGCAGTTCTTC; CDR3aa: CSVVGGTGAYEQFF
v_gene: TRBV18; abundance: few; j_gene: TRBJ2-1; d_gene: .; CDR3nt: TGTGCCAGCTCGCCGGGACTTGGAACATACAATGAGCAGTTCTTC; CDR3aa: CASSPGLGTYNEQFF
v_gene: TRBV7-2; abundance: many; j_gene: TRBJ1-6; d_gene: TRBD1; CDR3nt: TGTGCCAGCAGCCAGGGACAGGGGGCTAGTTATTCACCCCTCCACTTT; CDR3aa: CASSQGQGASYSPLHF
v_gene: TRBV2; abundance: .; j_gene: TRBJ2-7; d_gene: TRBD1; CDR3nt: TGTGCCAGCAGTGTTGGGGGACAGTCCCACGAGCAGTACTTC; CDR3aa: CASSVGGQSHEQYF
v_gene: TRBV19; abundance: .; j_gene: TRBJ2-7; d_gene: .; CDR3nt: TGTGCCAGTAGTGGGGGGAGTGGCCCCTACGAGCAGTACTTC; CDR3aa: CASSGGSGPYEQYF
v_gene: TRBV9; abundance: .; j_gene: TRBJ2-1; d_gene: .; CDR3nt: TGTGCCAGCAGCGTAGGGGCAGGGAGTGTTTATAGTCGTAATGAGCAGTTCTTC; CDR3aa: CASSVGAGSVYSRNEQFF
v_gene: TRBV12-3/TRBV12-4; abundance: few; j_gene: TRBJ2-7; d_gene: TRBD2; CDR3nt: TGTGCCAGCGGATATGGACTAGCGGGGGGTCGGGAGCAGTACTTC; CDR3aa: CASGYGLAGGREQYF
v_gene: TRBV6-1; abundance: many; j_gene: TRBJ1-2; d_gene: .; CDR3nt: TGTGCCAGCAGACGAGGTGGGAGGGCATTAAACTATGGCTACACCTTC; CDR3aa: CASRRGGRALNYGYTF
v_gene: TRBV20-1; abundance: many; j_gene: TRBJ1-1; d_gene: .; CDR3nt: TGCAGTGCCAGCGAAAGGGGGACTGAAGCTTTCTTT; CDR3aa: CSASERGTEAFF
v_gene: TRBV20-1; abundance: many; j_gene: TRBJ2-1; d_gene: .; CDR3nt: TGCAGTGCTAGAGATTCCCCTGAGCAGTTCTTC; CDR3aa: CSARDSPEQFF
v_gene: TRBV12-3/TRBV12-4; abundance: few; j_gene: TRBJ1-5; d_gene: .; CDR3nt: TGTGCCAGCAGTTTACATGGACGGATTAGCAATCAGCCCCAGCATTTT; CDR3aa: CASSLHGRISNQPQHF
v_gene: TRBV10-3; abundance: few; j_gene: TRBJ2-1; d_gene: .; CDR3nt: TGTGCCATCAGTGATTTGTATCTGGGGGTCCGAAGCTCCTACAATGAGCAGTTCTTC; CDR3aa: CAISDLYLGVRSSYNEQFF
v_gene: TRBV12-3/TRBV12-4; abundance: few; j_gene: TRBJ1-2; d_gene: .; CDR3nt: TGTGCCAGCAGTCCCATAGACAGCGTCTATGGCTACACCTTC; CDR3aa: CASSPIDSVYGYTF
v_gene: TRBV20-1; abundance: .; j_gene: TRBJ2-7; d_gene: TRBD1; CDR3nt: TGCAGTGCCCTAGGGGGCCTCTCCTACGAGCAGTACTTC; CDR3aa: CSALGGLSYEQYF